The 17 T cell receptor beta chains reported below all come from one sample, sequenced in a study of shared clonotypes between healthy human individuals. Some clones are missing from TCRdb's copy, which holds only in-frame ones; the method was immunoSEQ multiplex PCR. The table lists approximately 350,000 clones, about 96% of them singletons. Sequencing used memory CD8+ T cells sorted from blood. This sample's subset: CD45RO+ cells pooled with CCR7-negative TemRA cells. The origin of the receptors is a man aged 25 to 40 in good health.

The chain combines TRBV30 with TRBJ1-3; possibly TRBD1 for D (5 bases). Trimming removed 4 bases from V and 0 bases from J, with 13 bases in between. The CDR3 loop spans 15 amino acids. CDR1 and CDR2 from the germline V gene are GTSNPN and SVGIG (reference sequence). The CDR3 loop reads CAWTGGRTSGNTIYF. CDR3 bases: TGTGCCTGGACTGGGGGGAGGACCTCTGGAAACACCATATATTTT.

This clone was counted between two and nine times. The genes are TRBV2 and TRBJ2-1, with 8 bases matching TRBD1. Trimming removed 3 bases from V and 6 bases from J; junction bases left unmatched: 1. Germline values: CDR1 SNHLY, CDR2 FYNNEI. The CDR3 contains 13 residues. Written as DNA, the CDR3 is TGTGCCAGCAGTGATGACAGGGGCAATGAGCAGTTCTTC. This sequence encodes CASSDDRGNEQFF. Based on the CDR3 plus reference TRBV2 and TRBJ2-1, the full variable domain is EPEVTQTPSHQVTQMGQEVILRCVPISNHLYFYWYRQILGQKVEFLVSFYNNEISEKSEIFDDQFSVERPDGSNFTLKIRSTKLEDSAMYFCASSDDRGNEQFFGPGTRLTVL.

The chain carries TRBV29-1 and TRBJ1-1; 10 nucleotides agree with TRBD1. J was trimmed by 5 bases and V by 4 bases; bases with no gene match: 4. Per the germline V gene, CDR1 is SQVTM and CDR2 is ANQGSEA. The CDR3 spans 13 residues. CDR3 loop: CSVGTGGVTEAFF. The CDR3 bases are TGCAGCGTTGGGACAGGGGGAGTTACTGAAGCTTTCTTT.

CDR3 sequence (DNA): TGTGCCTGGACCGGGGACAGGGTAAACATTCAGTACTTC. Encoded protein: CAWTGDRVNIQYF. The chain combines TRBV30 with TRBJ2-4; 9 bases agree with TRBD1. Looked up from germline, CDR1 is GTSNPN and CDR2 is SVGIG (reference sequence). The CDR3 runs 13 residues. V lost 4 bases and J lost 6; bases outside the gene matches: 4.

The chain combines TRBV5-1 with TRBJ2-1, with 12 nucleotides matching TRBD2. V shed 2 bases and J 9 bases; nucleotides not matched to a gene: 3. This CDR3 spans 14 amino acids. CDR1 SGHRS and CDR2 YFSETQ come from the germline V gene. CDR3 sequence reads: CASSLGLAGSEQFF. The CDR3, as DNA: TGCGCCAGCAGCTTAGGACTAGCGGGATCTGAGCAGTTCTTC.

The chain is built from TRBV10-2 and TRBJ1-1; 9 nucleotides match TRBD1. V shed 11 bases, J shed 4 bases, and the junction held 14 bases outside the gene matches. Germline V lookup: CDR1 WSHSY, CDR2 SAAADI. The CDR3 contains 15 residues. CDR3 loop: CAVHTGGAGSTEAFF. The CDR3 coding sequence is TGCGCCGTCCACACAGGGGGCGCGGGGAGCACTGAAGCTTTCTTT.

The chain joins TRBV11-2 to TRBJ2-1; no reliable D call. Germline-derived CDR1 and CDR2 are SGHAT and FQNNGV. CDR3 length: 16 amino acids. V lost 2 bases and J lost 0, with 11 bases in between. As DNA, the CDR3 is TGTGCCAGCAGCTTATTTCTGGCGATCTCCTACAATGAGCAGTTCTTC. It translates to CASSLFLAISYNEQFF.

The chain has TRBV27 and TRBJ2-3; 7 bases agree with TRBD2. The CDR3 is made up of 21 amino acids. Looked up from germline, CDR1 is MNHEY and CDR2 is SMNVEV (reference sequence). V lost 5 bases, J lost 5 bases, and 28 bases stayed unmatched. The CDR3 loop reads CASSPRVGIGVGRGSLDTQYF. Written as DNA, the CDR3 is TGTGCCAGCAGTCCCCGTGTCGGGATCGGGGTCGGTCGCGGGAGTCTAGATACGCAGTATTTT.

Details on this clone: The same CDR3 can be traced to other DNA sequences in this sample. The J gene is TRBJ1-2, the V gene TRBV12-5; possible D gene TRBD1, 5 bases. With 5 bases removed from V and 4 bases from J, the gap between germline ends came to 14 bases. This CDR3 comprises 14 residues. CDR1 and CDR2 (germline): LGHNT, FRNRAP. CDR3 DNA: TGTGCTAGTGGTCACCGGGGGGTGGTCTATGGCTACACCTTC. Its translation: CASGHRGVVYGYTF.

CDR3 loop: CASSFSAAGAEYQETQYF. CDR3 nucleotides: TGTGCCAGCAGTTTTTCCGCAGCGGGAGCGGAGTACCAAGAGACCCAGTACTTC. The chain has TRBV27 and TRBJ2-5, with TRBD2 matching 8 bases. Germline assignment: CDR1 MNHEY and CDR2 SMNVEV (reference sequence). After removal of 3 bases from V and 0 bases from J, the junction contained 12 bases not matched to a gene. This CDR3 spans 18 amino acids.

The chain employs TRBV13 and TRBJ2-2, with 7 positions matching TRBD2. The CDR3 runs to 17 residues. CDR1 and CDR2 (germline): PRHDT, FYEKMQ (reference sequence). The trim removed 5 bases at V and 5 bases at J, leaving 14 bases unmatched. In DNA form, the CDR3 reads TGTGCCAGCAGCCCGGGCTTTGGGACTATTGGGACCGGGGAGCTGTTTTTT. Protein sequence: CASSPGFGTIGTGELFF.

V usage is TRBV6-1 and J usage is TRBJ2-3, with unresolved D. Germline values: CDR1 MNHNS, CDR2 SASEGT. This CDR3 is built from 15 residues. The germline V and J ends were trimmed by 2 bases and 0 bases, with 9 bases remaining between them. This CDR3 reads CASSETPDSTDTQYF. The CDR3 DNA follows: TGTGCCAGCAGTGAAACTCCAGACAGCACAGATACGCAGTATTTT.

The chain carries TRBV29-1 and TRBJ1-1, with D unclear. The CDR3 covers 11 residues. CDR1 is SQVTM, CDR2 ANQGSEA, per germline. The germline V and J ends were trimmed by 4 bases and 8 bases, with 11 bases remaining between them. This CDR3 reads CSVVKEQEAFF. CDR3 in DNA: TGCAGCGTTGTTAAGGAACAGGAAGCTTTCTTT.

The rearrangement links TRBV7-8 to TRBJ2-7; D not resolved. There are 14 residues in the CDR3. The V end lost 1 base, the J end lost 2 bases, and 9 bases lay between the germline ends. Per germline, CDR1 SGHVS and CDR2 FQNEAQ. CDR3 sequence (DNA): TGTGCCAGCAGCTTAGGAAAGTCAGCCTACGAGCAGTACTTC. Amino acids: CASSLGKSAYEQYF.

The chain uses TRBV28 and TRBJ1-2; D perhaps matches TRBD1 (5 bases). CDR1 and CDR2 (germline): MDHEN, SYDVKM. V lost 1 base and J lost 11, with 14 bases in between. CDR3 length: 13 amino acids. The CDR3 bases are TGTGCCAGCAGTTTATCGTGGGGCGCGCGGTACACCTTC. It specifies CASSLSWGARYTF.

V and J are TRBV9 and TRBJ2-3; possible D gene TRBD2, 6 bases. CDR1 and CDR2 from the germline V gene are SGDLS and YYNGEE. This CDR3 contains 20 residues. Trimming left V 2 bases short and J 1 base short, with 26 bases between. Here the CDR3 reads CASSVSPSPLGLKGTDTQYF. CDR3 nucleotides: TGTGCCAGCAGCGTGTCCCCCTCTCCGCTAGGACTAAAGGGCACAGATACGCAGTATTTT.

This chain joins TRBV5-4 and TRBJ2-5, with D hard to call. Trimming took off 1 base at V and 2 bases at J, with 12 bases between the two ends. This CDR3 contains 15 residues. CDR1 and CDR2 (germline): SGHNT, YYREEE (reference sequence). The CDR3 coding sequence is TGTGCCAGCAGCTTGTGGTTTTCACAGCAAGAGACCCAGTACTTC. Translation gives CASSLWFSQQETQYF.